Listed below are T cell receptor beta chains from one sample, sequenced in a study of CD8 T cells in Susac syndrome. MiXCR, applied by TCRdb to the immunoSEQ multiplex PCR reads, yields one record per CDR3 protein. This table holds about 300,000 distinct CDR3 sequences, over 75% found once. The specimen was CD8+ T cells from PBMCs. The receptors stem from a human donor with multiple sclerosis. The CDR3 runs from the conserved cysteine through the conserved F or W. Fields, in order: J gene, D gene, clone size, V gene, CDR3 protein, CDR3 DNA. The D gene is left open where the match is weak. Expanded clones are given a class, and other clones once, few, many or no size at all.

TRBJ1-1 . . TRBV19 CASSIDHMNTEAFF TGTGCCAGTAGTATAGATCACATGAACACTGAAGCTTTCTTT
TRBJ2-1 . . TRBV7-9 CASSLGAPFF TGTGCCAGCAGCTTGGGCGCCCCGTTCTTC
TRBJ1-2 TRBD1 few TRBV4-1 CASGADRVPYGYTF TGCGCCAGCGGAGCGGACAGGGTCCCCTATGGCTACACCTTC
TRBJ1-1 . once TRBV12-3/TRBV12-4 CASSISDRPEAFF TGTGCCAGCAGTATAAGCGACAGGCCTGAAGCTTTCTTT
TRBJ2-3 . . TRBV7-6 CASTEHGGTDTQYF TGTGCCAGCACCGAACACGGAGGCACAGATACGCAGTATTTT
TRBJ1-3 TRBD1 . TRBV30 CAWGPQGNTIYF TGTGCCTGGGGGCCACAGGGGAACACCATATATTTT
TRBJ2-2 . . TRBV7-2 CASTSRTSLNTGELFF TGTGCCAGCACCAGTAGAACTAGCCTTAACACCGGGGAGCTGTTTTTT
TRBJ2-3 TRBD2 . TRBV15 CATSSLLAEPADTQYF TGTGCCACCAGCAGCCTACTAGCGGAGCCGGCGGATACGCAGTATTTT
TRBJ2-7 TRBD2 . TRBV13 CASSFPGGGSYEQYF TGTGCCAGCAGCTTCCCGGGGGGGGGCTCCTACGAGCAGTACTTC
TRBJ2-7 . . TRBV11-2 CASRDDPSYEQYF TGTGCCAGCAGGGATGACCCCAGCTACGAGCAGTACTTC
TRBJ1-1 TRBD1 . TRBV2 CASSEHRQGMNTEAFF TGTGCCAGCAGTGAACACCGACAGGGGATGAACACTGAAGCTTTCTTT
TRBJ2-2 TRBD2 . TRBV27 CASSLRPITRGLAGVELFF TGTGCCAGCAGTTTACGACCGATTACCCGGGGACTAGCGGGAGTAGAGCTGTTTTTT
TRBJ2-3 TRBD2 . TRBV29-1 CSVDLLQREMTDTQYF TGCAGCGTTGACCTCCTGCAGCGGGAGATGACAGATACGCAGTATTTT
TRBJ2-1 . . TRBV11-3 CASSLGYGSNYNEQFF TGTGCCAGCAGCTTAGGTTACGGGAGCAATTACAATGAGCAGTTCTTC
TRBJ2-1 . . TRBV27 CASSLGVWNEQFF TGTGCCAGCAGTTTAGGCGTGTGGAATGAGCAGTTCTTC
TRBJ1-1 TRBD1 . TRBV11-2 CASSLGGTGLMNTEAFF TGTGCCAGCAGCTTAGGTGGGACAGGGCTAATGAACACTGAAGCTTTCTTT
TRBJ2-7 TRBD1 . TRBV29-1 CSGWGQGGEQYF TGCAGCGGGTGGGGACAGGGGGGCGAGCAGTACTTC
TRBJ2-1 . . TRBV19 CASRNRDWSSYNEQFF TGTGCCAGTAGAAACCGGGACTGGAGCTCCTACAATGAGCAGTTCTTC
TRBJ2-1 TRBD2 once TRBV19 CASRFSGSSYNEQFF TGTGCCAGTCGATTTAGCGGGAGCTCCTACAATGAGCAGTTCTTC
TRBJ1-2 . . TRBV27 CASSLSIFGTRNYGYTF TGTGCCAGCAGTTTATCGATTTTTGGGACCCGTAACTATGGCTACACCTTC
TRBJ1-5 . . TRBV5-6 CASSRYHSNQPQHF TGTGCCAGCAGTCGTTACCATAGCAATCAGCCCCAGCATTTT
TRBJ2-3 TRBD1 . TRBV3-1 CASSDRDRVRDTQYF TGTGCCAGCAGCGACCGGGACAGGGTCAGGGATACGCAGTATTTT
TRBJ1-1 . once TRBV28 CASSLYRVEAFF TGTGCCAGCAGTTTGTACAGGGTTGAAGCTTTCTTT
TRBJ2-1 . . TRBV28 CASSPASSSYNEQFF TGTGCCAGCAGCCCTGCTTCGAGCTCCTACAATGAGCAGTTCTTC
TRBJ2-1 . . TRBV24-1 CATPWEPHQGYNEQFF TGTGCCACCCCCTGGGAACCCCACCAGGGGTACAATGAGCAGTTCTTC
TRBJ2-5 . . TRBV6-1 CASSPVTGQETQYF TGTGCCAGCAGTCCGGTGACAGGTCAAGAGACCCAGTACTTC
TRBJ2-7 . . TRBV14 CASSPGWGGYEQYF TGTGCCAGCAGCCCTGGGTGGGGCGGCTACGAGCAGTACTTC
TRBJ2-1 . . TRBV14 CASSQDYLGGYDEQFF TGTGCCAGCAGCCAAGATTATCTAGGGGGGTACGATGAGCAGTTCTTC
TRBJ1-1 . . TRBV4-3 CASSQDRTGTEAFF TGCGCCAGCAGCCAAGATAGGACGGGCACTGAAGCTTTCTTT
TRBJ1-4 . . TRBV12-3/TRBV12-4 CASSVRWINEKLFF TGTGCCAGCAGTGTCAGATGGATTAATGAAAAACTGTTTTTT
TRBJ1-1 . . TRBV5-1 CASTKEGITEAFF TGCGCCAGCACCAAGGAAGGGATCACTGAAGCTTTCTTT
TRBJ1-5 TRBD1 . TRBV12-3/TRBV12-4 CASSPTGAGQPQHF TGTGCCAGCAGCCCTACAGGGGCCGGGCAGCCCCAGCATTTT
TRBJ2-2 TRBD1 . TRBV24-1 CATSEPLTGYTGELFF TGTGCCACCAGTGAGCCCCTGACAGGGTACACCGGGGAGCTGTTTTTT
TRBJ2-7 TRBD2 . TRBV20-1 CSAGSGRDSYEQYF TGCAGTGCCGGGAGCGGGAGGGATTCCTACGAGCAGTACTTC
TRBJ1-4 TRBD1 once TRBV27 CASSFLGQGVEKLFF TGTGCCAGCAGTTTCCTGGGACAGGGTGTTGAAAAACTGTTTTTT
TRBJ1-5 . . TRBV7-9 CASSNSRQSNQPQHF TGTGCCAGCAGCAATTCCCGACAGAGCAATCAGCCCCAGCATTTT
TRBJ2-5 . . TRBV5-6 CASSGGSAQYF TGTGCCAGCAGCGGGGGGAGTGCCCAGTACTTC
TRBJ2-1 TRBD2 . TRBV7-6 CASSVPGTRYNEQFF TGTGCCAGCAGCGTCCCCGGGACTAGATATAATGAGCAGTTCTTC
TRBJ2-7 . few TRBV4-3 CASSQDLGDRTYEQYF TGCGCCAGCAGCCAAGATCTCGGCGACAGAACCTACGAGCAGTACTTC
TRBJ2-7 . . TRBV7-6 CASGPLMGYEQYF TGTGCCAGCGGGCCCCTCATGGGGTACGAGCAGTACTTC
TRBJ2-7 . once TRBV7-9 CASSLAQGRFYEQYF TGTGCCAGCAGCTTAGCGCAGGGGCGCTTCTACGAGCAGTACTTC
TRBJ2-1 TRBD2 . TRBV4-3 CASSQDEGLAGLEQFF TGCGCCAGCAGCCAAGATGAAGGACTAGCTGGGCTTGAGCAGTTCTTC
TRBJ2-7 TRBD1 . TRBV30 CAWSTGQGLHEQYF TGTGCCTGGAGTACCGGACAGGGTTTACACGAGCAGTACTTC
TRBJ1-1 . . TRBV6-1 CASRDSLNTEAFF TGTGCCAGCAGAGACAGTTTGAACACTGAAGCTTTCTTT
TRBJ2-2 . once TRBV2 CASIISGNTGELFF TGTGCCAGCATTATTAGCGGGAACACCGGGGAGCTGTTTTTT
TRBJ2-7 . . TRBV5-1 CASSQWVLDEQYF TGCGCCAGCAGCCAATGGGTGCTCGACGAGCAGTACTTC
TRBJ2-3 . . TRBV30 CAWSDGSSTDTQYF TGTGCCTGGAGTGACGGCTCTAGCACAGATACGCAGTATTTT
TRBJ1-1 TRBD1 once TRBV4-3 CASSLRTGTGVNTEAFF TGCGCCAGCAGCCTCCGAACCGGGACAGGGGTGAACACTGAAGCTTTCTTT
TRBJ1-2 TRBD1 . TRBV7-4 CASSQRGGSHGYTF TGTGCCAGCAGCCAAAGAGGGGGCAGCCATGGCTACACCTTC
TRBJ2-2 . . TRBV24-1 CATSEFVGSDTGELFF TGTGCCACCAGTGAGTTCGTGGGTTCGGACACCGGGGAGCTGTTTTTT